The source of this T cell receptor beta chain is a study of blood T cells in healthy people across ages. Whole-study findings and limits: Unknown CMV status may confound age-related changes in expanded clones. It was held that diversity estimates obtained from one million T cells represented underestimates.

The authors ran a second PCR of roughly 6 to 12 cycles using a sample-barcoded 5' primer and a J-beta primer mix. One entry per CDR3 protein, called by TCRdb with MiXCR from the 5' RACE reads. This sample has 1.8 million or so distinct CDR3 sequences, with more than 35% found just once. Germline CDR1 is MNHEY and CDR2 is SMNVEV (reference sequence). CDR3 size: 15 residues. V lost 7 bases, J lost 3 bases, and 18 bases lay in between. A remark on this clonotype: What it binds is not known.

The sequencing sample was made of blood. The chain carries TRBV27 and TRBJ1-1, with D possibly TRBD1 on 5 matching bases. This receptor was identified in a human donor in good health. The CDR3 region is CASIAKGALDTEAFF. Written as DNA, the CDR3 is TGTGCCAGCATCGCCAAAGGGGCTCTGGACACTGAAGCTTTCTTT.